This TCR beta chain was captured by sequencing in a study of T cell responses to AZD1222 COVID-19 vaccine. Generated by immunoSEQ multiplex PCR, the TCRdb table keeps only in-frame clones and is missing some. The sample includes 160,000 or so clones, 88% of them seen just once. The CDR3 contains 19 residues. Per germline, CDR1 SGHDN and CDR2 FVKESK. The V end was cut by 2 bases, the J end by 4 bases, with 24 bases between. This TCR was sampled from an adult in good health. This rearrangement joins TRBV14 to TRBJ1-3, with D maybe TRBD1 (6 bases). The material sequenced was peripheral blood, taken on day 0 of AZD1222 vaccination. In nucleotides, the CDR3 is TGTGCCAGCAGCCAACCAAAGCTAAGGGACAACTCGAGGGGAAACACCATATATTTT. It yields the protein CASSQPKLRDNSRGNTIYF.